The 20 T cell receptor beta chains below come from one sample, sequenced in a study of T cell clonotyping in hematopoietic cell transplantation. Clones were read by immunoSEQ multiplex PCR, and TCRdb kept only the in-frame ones, dropping some. Of thousands of clones detected, about 82% appear once; the ten largest clones hold 30% to 35%. This specimen was PBMCs, taken 180 days after allogeneic stem cell transplant. The receptors were gathered from a female patient in her 30s who had an allogeneic stem cell transplant, so the T cells may come from the graft donor. Some clones in this sample may be carry-over from other donors' samples.

The CDR3 nucleotides read TGTGCCAGTAACCTTGGACGGAGCTCTGGAAACACCATATATTTT. Translation: CASNLGRSSGNTIYF. V gene TRBV19 combines with J gene TRBJ1-3; D remains ambiguous. CDR1 is LNHDA, CDR2 SQIVND, per germline (reference sequence). This CDR3 is 15 amino acids long. With 7 bases removed from V and 0 bases from J, the gap between germline ends came to 13 bases. The full variable domain, rest sourced from reference TRBV19 and TRBJ1-3, is DGGITQSPKYLFRKEGQNVTLSCEQNLNHDAMYWYRQDPGQGLRLIYYSQIVNDFQKGDIAEGYSVSREKKESFPLTVTSAQKNPTAFYLCASNLGRSSGNTIYFGEGSWLTVV.

The CDR3 DNA sequence: TGTGCCAGCAGCAAACTCCGGGACAACGGGCAGTATTTT. Protein sequence: CASSKLRDNGQYF. J is TRBJ2-3 and V is TRBV21-1; the D segment call TRBD1 is taken from the table without a DNA check. TRBV21-1 is termed a pseudogene. The CDR3 runs to 13 residues.

This chain joins TRBV7-2 and TRBJ2-3; 7 bases are shared with TRBD2. The CDR3 consists of 17 residues. Germline loops: CDR1 SGHTA, CDR2 FQGNSA. With 5 bases clipped from V and 2 bases from J, the junction kept 13 bases outside the gene matches. The CDR3 here is CASSPFPRGGFTDTQYF. CDR3 sequence (DNA): TGTGCCAGCAGCCCCTTTCCTCGCGGGGGTTTCACAGATACGCAGTATTTT.

This chain uses TRBV5-8 with TRBJ1-2; D gene uncertain. V lost 3 bases and J lost 4, with 10 bases in between. Looked up from germline, CDR1 is SGHTS and CDR2 is YDEGEE. The CDR3 runs 13 residues. The CDR3 DNA sequence: TGTGCCAGCAGCTCCGGGAGAATCTATGGCTACACCTTC. Translating gives CASSSGRIYGYTF.

The rearrangement joins TRBV9 to TRBJ2-1, with TRBD1 matching over 7 bases. The V gene's germline CDR1 is SGDLS and CDR2 YYNGEE. The J segment lost 7 bases and the V segment lost 3 bases, leaving 10 bases of the junction unmatched. The CDR3 totals 15 residues. CDR3 region: CASSGQGAIRNEQFF. The CDR3 DNA is TGTGCCAGCAGCGGACAGGGAGCTATAAGGAATGAGCAGTTCTTC.

V usage is TRBV5-4 and J usage is TRBJ2-2; D may be TRBD1 or TRBD2 (7 bases each). Germline lookup yields CDR1 SGHNT and CDR2 YYREEE (reference sequence). The V gene lost 4 bases and the J gene lost 6 bases, with 16 bases spanning the gap. The CDR3 totals 15 residues. For the CDR3, the DNA is TGTGCCAGCAGCGCCAGACAGGGAGGGGCCGGGGAGCTGTTTTTT. It yields the protein CASSARQGGAGELFF.

The gene calls are TRBV6-1 and TRBJ2-7; the match to TRBD1 covers 8 bases. This CDR3 spans 14 amino acids. V gave up 4 bases and J gave up 0 bases; unmatched junction bases: 2. Germline values: CDR1 MNHNS, CDR2 SASEGT. The CDR3 nucleotides are TGTGCCAGCAGTGGGACAGGGAGCTCCTACGAGCAGTACTTC. It yields the protein CASSGTGSSYEQYF.

This CDR3 is CASSAFTGPHSPLHF. The CDR3 DNA is TGCGCCAGCAGCGCTTTCACGGGGCCCCATTCACCCCTCCACTTT. The chain has TRBV5-1 and TRBJ1-6; D might be TRBD1 (5 bases). Trimming left V 4 bases short and J 8 bases short, with 16 bases between. The V gene's germline CDR1 is SGHRS and CDR2 YFSETQ. The CDR3 runs to 15 residues. Looking up the rest from reference TRBV5-1 and TRBJ1-6 gives the full variable domain: KAGVTQTPRYLIKTRGQQVTLSCSPISGHRSVSWYQQTPGQGLQFLFEYFSETQRNKGNFPGRFSGRQFSNSRSEMNVSTLELGDSALYLCASSAFTGPHSPLHFGNGTRLTVT.

The V gene is TRBV6-6, the J gene TRBJ1-5, with 7 nucleotides matching TRBD1. The CDR3 is 14 residues long. The germline CDR1 and CDR2 sequences are MNHNY and SVGAGI (reference sequence). Unmatched junction bases numbered 5, after V lost 4 bases and J lost 5 bases. CDR3 loop: CASSFIQGDQPQHF. Here the CDR3 DNA reads TGTGCCAGCAGTTTCATCCAGGGGGATCAGCCCCAGCATTTT.

The V gene is TRBV6-5, the J gene TRBJ2-1, with TRBD1 matching over 9 bases. Unmatched junction bases numbered 4, after V lost 4 bases and J lost 9 bases. This CDR3 is built from 13 residues. Germline CDR1 is MNHEY and CDR2 is SVGAGI. The CDR3 DNA reads as TGTGCCAGCAGTTCACAGGGGGCTCGTGAGCAGTTCTTC. This sequence encodes CASSSQGAREQFF.

This chain connects TRBV7-3 to TRBJ1-2; D is unresolved. Germline assignment: CDR1 SGHTA and CDR2 FQGTGA. This CDR3 is 16 amino acids long. The V gene lost 4 bases and the J gene lost 0 bases, with 15 bases spanning the gap. This CDR3 reads CASSSRNQEANYGYTF. The DNA of the CDR3 is TGTGCCAGCAGCTCCCGAAACCAGGAGGCTAACTATGGCTACACCTTC.

V is TRBV30 and J is TRBJ1-5; TRBD1 matches at 9 bases. V shed 3 bases and J 3 bases; nucleotides not matched to a gene: 6. Germline V gives CDR1 GTSNPN, CDR2 SVGIG (reference sequence). This CDR3 has 15 residues. The DNA of the CDR3 is TGTGCCTGGAGCAACCGGGACAGGGCCAATCAGCCCCAGCATTTT. Amino acid sequence: CAWSNRDRANQPQHF.

V is TRBV12-5 and J is TRBJ2-2; D is possibly TRBD1 (7 bases). The germline V gene has CDR1 LGHNT and CDR2 FRNRAP. The CDR3 spans 13 residues. The V end was cut by 9 bases, the J end by 6 bases, with 14 bases between. The CDR3 DNA reads TGTGCTAGCGCAGGGGGGTGGTCCGGGGAGCTGTTTTTT. Translating it yields CASAGGWSGELFF.

The V and J genes are TRBV18 and TRBJ1-2; D perhaps matches TRBD1 (5 bases). The CDR3 contains 18 residues. Trimming took off 2 bases at V and 4 bases at J, with 23 bases between the two ends. Germline CDR1 reads KGHSH; CDR2 reads LQKENI. CDR3 sequence (DNA): TGTGCCAGCTCACCAATCGTCGTGGCAGGAGGGGCTCCCTATGGCTACACCTTC. Protein sequence: CASSPIVVAGGAPYGYTF.

The CDR3, as DNA: TGCGCCAGCAGCCAAGACACCGGGACAGGGGGAGGTACGCAGTATTTT. As protein: CASSQDTGTGGGTQYF. The chain recombines TRBV4-3 with TRBJ2-3; 11 bases align to TRBD1. V shed 0 bases and J 8 bases; nucleotides not matched to a gene: 7. The length of the CDR3 is 16 residues. The germline gives CDR1 LGHNA, CDR2 YSLEER.

This clone was picked up one time. V and J are TRBV19 and TRBJ1-2; D may be TRBD1 (6 bases). V lost 7 bases to trimming and J lost 4 bases, with 16 bases between them. This CDR3 region has 14 residues. Per germline, CDR1 LNHDA and CDR2 SQIVND (reference sequence). CDR3 bases: TGTGCCAGTACTACGCCCGGACAGTTCTATGGCTACACCTTC. Translating it yields CASTTPGQFYGYTF.

V gene TRBV14 combines with J gene TRBJ2-2, with D possibly being TRBD1 (5 bases). The CDR3 runs 16 residues. V was shortened by 2 bases and J by 2 bases, with 12 bases between the two germline ends. Germline V gene data show CDR1 as SGHDN and CDR2 as FVKESK. The CDR3 loop is CASSQLQDLNTGELFF. For the CDR3, the DNA is TGTGCCAGCAGCCAACTACAGGATTTAAACACCGGGGAGCTGTTTTTT.

The chain uses TRBV4-2 and TRBJ1-2; D call uncertain. Trimming pared 0 bases from V and 11 bases from J, leaving 7 bases between. The CDR3 length is 11 residues. Germline V gene data show CDR1 as LGHNA and CDR2 as YNFKEQ. The CDR3 is CASSQDAEYTF. In DNA form, the CDR3 reads TGTGCCAGCAGCCAAGATGCGGAGTACACCTTC.

The V call is TRBV27, the J call TRBJ2-3; TRBD2 aligns across 9 bases. Germline trimming cut 4 bases from V and 2 bases from J; bases unmatched to any gene: 7. Per germline, CDR1 MNHEY and CDR2 SMNVEV (reference sequence). The CDR3 has 16 amino acids. The CDR3 spells CASSSNAGGFTDTQYF. As DNA, the CDR3 is TGTGCCAGCAGTTCGAACGCGGGGGGGTTCACAGATACGCAGTATTTT.

The chain couples TRBV29-1 to TRBJ1-5; D is unresolved. Per germline, CDR1 SQVTM and CDR2 ANQGSEA. V was cut by 5 bases and J by 6 bases, with 23 bases left in between. The CDR3 spans 16 residues. The DNA for the CDR3 is TGCAGCGTTATCCAAGAGGTGGCGGGCCTCGTTCAGCCCCAGCATTTT. Encoded protein: CSVIQEVAGLVQPQHF.